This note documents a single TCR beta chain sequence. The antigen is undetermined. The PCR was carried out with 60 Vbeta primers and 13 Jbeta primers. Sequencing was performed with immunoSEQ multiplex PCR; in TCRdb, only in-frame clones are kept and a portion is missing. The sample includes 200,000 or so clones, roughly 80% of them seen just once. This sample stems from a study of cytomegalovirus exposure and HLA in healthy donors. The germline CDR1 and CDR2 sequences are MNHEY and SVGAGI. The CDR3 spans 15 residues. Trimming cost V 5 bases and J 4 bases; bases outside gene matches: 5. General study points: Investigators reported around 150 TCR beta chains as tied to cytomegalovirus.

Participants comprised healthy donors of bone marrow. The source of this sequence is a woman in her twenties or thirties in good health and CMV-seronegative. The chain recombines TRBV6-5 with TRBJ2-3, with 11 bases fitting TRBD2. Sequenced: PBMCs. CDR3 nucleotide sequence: TGTGCCAGCAGTCTAGCGGGGGGCTTTTCAGATACGCAGTATTTT. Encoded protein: CASSLAGGFSDTQYF.